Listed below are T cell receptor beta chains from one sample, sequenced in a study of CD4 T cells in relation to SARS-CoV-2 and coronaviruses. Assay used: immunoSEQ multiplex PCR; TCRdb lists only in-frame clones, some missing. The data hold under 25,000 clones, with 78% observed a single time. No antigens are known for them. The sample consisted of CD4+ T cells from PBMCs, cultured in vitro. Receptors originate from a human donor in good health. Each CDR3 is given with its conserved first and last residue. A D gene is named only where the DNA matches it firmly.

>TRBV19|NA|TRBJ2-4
CASSMGVAKNIQYF
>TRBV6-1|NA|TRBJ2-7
CASSEARPREEQYF
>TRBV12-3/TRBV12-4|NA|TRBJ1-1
CASSLDGNTEAFF
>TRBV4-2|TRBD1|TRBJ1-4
CASSPEDRDDEKLFF
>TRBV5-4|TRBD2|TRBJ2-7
CASRPGLAGVGYEQYF
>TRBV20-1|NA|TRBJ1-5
CSASDGGRHQPQHF
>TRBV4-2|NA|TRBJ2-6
CASSQVKGRGDDVLTF
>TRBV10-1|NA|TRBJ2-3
CASSESGGPNTQYF
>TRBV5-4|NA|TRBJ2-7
CASSLEWGRSSYEQYF
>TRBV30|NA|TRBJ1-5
CAWTTLNTNQPQHF
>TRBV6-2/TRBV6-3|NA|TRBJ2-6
CASSYRRQGLNPGANVLTF
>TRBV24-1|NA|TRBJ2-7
CATSDLYYEQYF
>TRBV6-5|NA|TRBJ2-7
CASSEQPDTYEQYF
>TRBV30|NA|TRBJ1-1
CAWSDRPVGTEAFF
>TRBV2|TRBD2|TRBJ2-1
CASRFGREFDEQFF
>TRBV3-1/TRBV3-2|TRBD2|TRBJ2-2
CASRLVAGRTGELFF
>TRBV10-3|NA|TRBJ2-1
CAIRAPNAGRGYNEQFF
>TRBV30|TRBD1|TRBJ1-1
CAWRGDRVYTEAFF
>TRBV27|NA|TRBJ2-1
CASSWVFTDNEQFF
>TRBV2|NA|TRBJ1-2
CASRGGDYGYTF
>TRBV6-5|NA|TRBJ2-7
CASSYERGGHEQYF
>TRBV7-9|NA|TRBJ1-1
CASSLVTGNTEAFF
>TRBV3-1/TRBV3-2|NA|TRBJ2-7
CASSDRTTYEQYF
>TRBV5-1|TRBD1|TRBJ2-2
CASKFPGQGLPGELFF
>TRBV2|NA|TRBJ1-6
CASSVQVSPLHF
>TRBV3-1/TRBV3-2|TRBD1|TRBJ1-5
CASSQAGGRKHF
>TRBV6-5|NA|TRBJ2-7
CASTQPGPYEQYF
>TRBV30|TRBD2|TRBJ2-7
CAWSPYPGGLAGGEQYF
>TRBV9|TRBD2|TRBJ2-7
CASSVGGGGSEQYF
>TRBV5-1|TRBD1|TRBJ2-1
CASSLPRDRADEQFF
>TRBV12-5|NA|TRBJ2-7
CASGLGGTYEQYF
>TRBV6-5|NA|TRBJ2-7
CASRPRGVSSYEQYF
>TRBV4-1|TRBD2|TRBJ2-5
CASSQGTSEETQYF
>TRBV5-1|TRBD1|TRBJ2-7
CASSSTGTGHPYEQYF
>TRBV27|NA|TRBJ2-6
CASQGFGANVLTF
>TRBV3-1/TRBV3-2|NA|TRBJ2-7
CASSQVVGEQYF
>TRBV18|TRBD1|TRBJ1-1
CASTRTGGDTEAFF
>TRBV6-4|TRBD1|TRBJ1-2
CASSDAGQGGSGYTF
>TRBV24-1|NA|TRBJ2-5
CATSDSAGLQETQYF
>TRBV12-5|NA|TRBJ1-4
CASGLVRDGQVRGEKLFF